This TCR beta chain was obtained from a study of T cells in Graves' hyperthyroidism and ophthalmopathy. This clonotype was counted ten times or more. The TCR beta CDR3 regions underwent amplification using RNA transcripts as the source. The HTBI primer set was used in a first-round RT-PCR of the TCR CDR3. TCRdb reanalysed the multiplex PCR reads using MiXCR and keeps one entry per CDR3 protein. The table records hundreds of thousands of distinct CDR3 sequences, roughly 15% of them present only once. This CDR3 has 16 residues. Germline V gene lookup returns CDR1 SGHTA and CDR2 FQGNSA. The germline V and J ends were trimmed by 3 bases and 2 bases, with 15 bases remaining between them.

This TCR derives from a woman in her fifties or sixties with Graves' ophthalmopathy. The gene calls are TRBV7-2 and TRBJ2-3; D might be TRBD1 (6 bases). The source material was blood. CDR3 DNA: TGTGCCAGCAGCTTGTCAGGCAGGGGCCACACAGATACGCAGTATTTT. This gives the protein CASSLSGRGHTDTQYF.